This passage covers 32 T cell receptor beta chains from one sample sequenced in a study of blood T cell repertoires in COVID-19. Sequenced by immunoSEQ multiplex PCR; TCRdb stores in-frame clones only, minus some. Here the sample spans 48,000 or so clones, about 85% being singletons. The material sequenced was peripheral blood. The receptors stem from a woman aged 55-70 years with acute or convalescent COVID-19.

This clone appeared once. The chain couples TRBV2 to TRBJ1-2; D possibly corresponds to TRBD1 (6 bases). CDR1 and CDR2 (germline): SNHLY, FYNNEI. The CDR3 sequence is 13 residues long. V dropped 11 bases and J dropped 7 bases, with 20 bases sitting between them. The CDR3 sequence: CAGTEDRSGGYTF. CDR3 bases: TGTGCCGGAACCGAGGACAGAAGCGGTGGCTACACCTTC.

The V and J genes are TRBV7-9 and TRBJ1-6, with unresolved D. Germline V gene sequence: CDR1 SEHNR, CDR2 FQNEAQ (reference sequence). This CDR3 is 15 amino acids long. The ends were cut back, 5 bases at V and 10 bases at J, with 18 bases in the middle. CDR3 sequence: CASSPMTGLSSPLHF. CDR3 coding DNA: TGTGCCAGCAGCCCGATGACCGGGTTGAGCTCACCCCTCCACTTT. The full variable domain, its missing parts supplied by reference TRBV7-9 and TRBJ1-6, is DTGVSQNPRHKITKRGQNVTFRCDPISEHNRLYWYRQTLGQGPEFLTYFQNEAQLEKSRLLSDRFSAERPKGSFSTLEIQRTEQGDSAMYLCASSPMTGLSSPLHFGNGTRLTVT.

This sequence joins TRBV6-6 and TRBJ1-5; 7 nucleotides match TRBD1. Germline loops: CDR1 MNHNY, CDR2 SVGAGI (reference sequence). Trimming removed 6 bases from V and 7 bases from J; junction bases left unmatched: 9. There are 14 residues in the CDR3. The CDR3 sequence is CASRPGTEAQPQHF. CDR3 DNA sequence: TGTGCCAGCAGACCCGGGACAGAGGCCCAGCCCCAGCATTTT.

The table lists this clone with a count of one. The chain employs TRBV7-9 and TRBJ2-3, with 8 nucleotides matching TRBD2. The CDR3 runs 16 residues. V trimming: 5 bases; J trimming: 3 bases; junction bases outside the gene matches: 10. Germline values: CDR1 SEHNR, CDR2 FQNEAQ (reference sequence). Here the CDR3 DNA reads TGTGCCAGCAGCCTGTTAACAGGCGGGAGGACAGATACGCAGTATTTT. This encodes CASSLLTGGRTDTQYF. The full variable domain, completed using reference TRBV7-9 and TRBJ2-3, is DTGVSQNPRHKITKRGQNVTFRCDPISEHNRLYWYRQTLGQGPEFLTYFQNEAQLEKSRLLSDRFSAERPKGSFSTLEIQRTEQGDSAMYLCASSLLTGGRTDTQYFGPGTRLTVL.

In its sample, this clone was seen a few times. J is TRBJ2-1 and V is TRBV7-8; a possible D gene is TRBD2 (5 bases). V was clipped by 6 bases and J by 8 bases, with 14 bases between them. The CDR3 sequence is 13 residues long. CDR1 and CDR2 (germline): SGHVS, FQNEAQ. DNA of the CDR3: TGTGCCAGCAGACCGCGGACTGGCTATGAGCAGTTCTTC. This encodes CASRPRTGYEQFF.

The chain uses TRBV6-5 and TRBJ1-2, with 9 bases lining up with TRBD1. The CDR3 has 13 amino acids. V dropped 6 bases and J dropped 8; count of bases not matched to a gene: 7. Germline CDR1 MNHEY, CDR2 SVGAGI. The CDR3 region has the DNA TGTGCCAGCAGACGGACAGGGGAGGGAGGCTACACCTTC. The encoded protein is CASRRTGEGGYTF.

The chain employs TRBV2 and TRBJ1-5; 7 bases match TRBD1. Germline lookup yields CDR1 SNHLY and CDR2 FYNNEI. The CDR3 is made up of 14 amino acids. The J segment lost 4 bases and the V segment lost 6 bases, leaving 6 bases of the junction unmatched. CDR3 in amino acids: CASRLGTDNQPQHF. The CDR3 DNA reads TGTGCCAGCAGGCTCGGGACAGATAATCAGCCCCAGCATTTT.

This clone showed up just once. The chain is built from TRBV19 and TRBJ2-3, with 7 bases that match TRBD1. This CDR3 contains 14 residues. Germline loops: CDR1 LNHDA, CDR2 SQIVND (reference sequence). Trimming removed 4 bases from V and 1 base from J; junction bases left unmatched: 2. Here the CDR3 DNA reads TGTGCCAGTAGTACAGGACAGGGCACAGATACGCAGTATTTT. This codes for CASSTGQGTDTQYF. Full variable domain (rest looked up from reference TRBV19 and TRBJ2-3): DGGITQSPKYLFRKEGQNVTLSCEQNLNHDAMYWYRQDPGQGLRLIYYSQIVNDFQKGDIAEGYSVSREKKESFPLTVTSAQKNPTAFYLCASSTGQGTDTQYFGPGTRLTVL.

This chain connects TRBV12-3 or TRBV12-4 to TRBJ1-1, with 7 bases fitting TRBD1. This CDR3 comprises 13 residues. Trimming cost V 6 bases and J 7 bases; bases outside gene matches: 8. The CDR3 protein is CASSYRGQGEAFF. The CDR3 coding sequence is TGTGCCAGCAGCTACAGGGGACAAGGTGAAGCTTTCTTT.

The chain links TRBV7-2 to TRBJ2-2; D is unclear. Deletions cut 8 bases from V and 5 bases from J, with 6 bases between. Germline V CDR1 and CDR2: SGHTA, FQGNSA. CDR3 length: 11 residues. The DNA of the CDR3 is TGTGCCAGCCTTCGGACCGGGGAGCTGTTTTTT. Residues: CASLRTGELFF.

This clone was seen once. This chain joins TRBV19 and TRBJ1-1; 8 bases align to TRBD1. Germline V lookup: CDR1 LNHDA, CDR2 SQIVND (reference sequence). This CDR3 contains 15 residues. V was pared by 5 bases and J by 4 bases, with 9 bases of the junction left unmatched. The CDR3 loop is CASSPTGVWGTEAFF. CDR3 in DNA: TGTGCCAGTAGTCCGACAGGGGTCTGGGGCACTGAAGCTTTCTTT.

The V gene is TRBV5-1, the J gene TRBJ1-3; 9 bases match TRBD1. V was pared by 3 bases and J by 4 bases, with 5 bases of the junction left unmatched. Germline values: CDR1 SGHRS, CDR2 YFSETQ. The CDR3 spans 15 residues. The CDR3 loop reads CASSSQGARGNTIYF. The DNA for the CDR3 is TGCGCCAGCAGCTCACAGGGGGCGAGGGGAAACACCATATATTTT.

Comments on this clone: At one end, the junction sequence differs from germline, possibly due to a read error. This rearrangement joins TRBV5-6 to TRBJ2-3; maybe TRBD1 (6 bases). The CDR3 sequence is 13 residues long. Germline V CDR1 and CDR2: SGHDT, YYEEEE. The CDR3, as DNA: TGTGCCAGCAGCCCATGGGACACAAATACGCAGTATTTT. Amino acid sequence: CASSPWDTNTQYF.

This clone was seen more than once but under ten times. The V call is TRBV4-2, the J call TRBJ2-1, with 12 bases aligning to TRBD2. V trimming: 1 base; J trimming: 8 bases; junction bases outside the gene matches: 6. Germline CDR1 reads LGHNA; CDR2 reads YNFKEQ. The CDR3 spans 16 residues. The CDR3 region is CASSQALAGGPYEQFF. The DNA for the CDR3 is TGTGCCAGCAGCCAAGCCCTAGCGGGAGGGCCATATGAGCAGTTCTTC.

This chain connects TRBV24-1 to TRBJ2-7; tentatively, D is TRBD2 (5 bases). The CDR3 length is 11 residues. V was shortened by 9 bases and J by 7 bases, with 12 bases between the two germline ends. CDR1 is KGHDR, CDR2 SFDVKD, per germline. CDR3: CATWTATEQYF. As DNA, the CDR3 is TGTGCCACCTGGACTGCGACGGAGCAGTACTTC.

The genes are TRBV6-1 and TRBJ1-6; maybe TRBD1 (5 bases). This CDR3 comprises 16 residues. V lost 3 bases, J lost 1 base, and 10 bases lay in between. Germline-derived CDR1 and CDR2 are MNHNS and SASEGT. CDR3 in DNA: TGTGCCAGCAGTGAGGACAACGGTTCCTATAATTCACCCCTCCACTTT. It translates to CASSEDNGSYNSPLHF.

The J gene is TRBJ2-5, the V gene TRBV7-7; TRBD1 might be the D (6 bases). The CDR3 spans 15 residues. Trimming shortened V by 5 bases and J by 5 bases, and 18 bases separated the two germline ends. CDR1 is SSHAT and CDR2 is FNYEAQ in the germline V gene (reference sequence). CDR3 DNA sequence: TGTGCCAGCAGCCCCCTAGGCCCCAGGGGTGAGACCCAGTACTTC. Protein sequence: CASSPLGPRGETQYF.

The V and J genes are TRBV3-1 (or the pseudogene TRBV3-2) and TRBJ2-3; D is uncertain. From germline, CDR1 is LGHDT and CDR2 YNNKEL (reference sequence). The CDR3 consists of 14 residues. Between the trimmed V and J ends, which lost 4 bases and 4 bases, there was a span of 12 bases. The CDR3 region has the DNA TGTGCCAGCAGCCCGACCCGGGTTGCAGATACGCAGTATTTT. Amino acid sequence: CASSPTRVADTQYF.

V is TRBV12-3 or TRBV12-4 and J is TRBJ2-7; 7 bases agree with TRBD2. The CDR3 contains 12 residues. The ends lost 6 bases at V and 4 bases at J; junction bases unmatched: 3. For the CDR3, the DNA is TGTGCCAGCAGGCTAGCGGCATACGAGCAGTACTTC. This translates into CASRLAAYEQYF.

This clone has a handful of counts. The V and J genes are TRBV5-5 and TRBJ2-2; D ambiguous. This CDR3 comprises 16 residues. The V and J ends lost 4 bases and 1 base respectively, with 14 bases between them. Germline V gene data show CDR1 as SGHKS and CDR2 as YYEKEE (reference sequence). The CDR3: CASSRVLTENTGELFF. CDR3 DNA: TGTGCCAGCAGCCGGGTGTTGACCGAGAACACCGGGGAGCTGTTTTTT.

The rearrangement links TRBV7-3 to TRBJ2-5; D ambiguous. CDR3 length: 15 residues. V lost 5 bases and J lost 3, with 16 bases in between. In germline, CDR1 is SGHTA, CDR2 FQGTGA. The CDR3: CASSPQGLVEETQYF. In nucleotides, the CDR3 is TGTGCCAGCAGCCCCCAAGGCCTAGTAGAAGAGACCCAGTACTTC. Using reference TRBV7-3 and TRBJ2-5 for the parts outside the CDR3, the full variable domain is GAGVSQTPSNKVTEKGKYVELRCDPISGHTALYWYRQSLGQGPEFLIYFQGTGAADDSGLPNDRFFAVRPEGSVSTLKIQRTERGDSAVYLCASSPQGLVEETQYFGPGTRLLVL.

The chain uses TRBV30 and TRBJ1-6, with 8 nucleotides matching TRBD1. CDR1 and CDR2 (germline): GTSNPN, SVGIG (reference sequence). The CDR3 has 12 residues. The junction had 1 base not matched to a gene; V was cut back by 5 bases and J by 7 bases. The CDR3 loop is CAWGQGNSPLHF. DNA for the CDR3: TGTGCCTGGGGACAGGGAAATTCACCCCTCCACTTT.

V gene TRBV6-5 combines with J gene TRBJ1-4; D not resolved. The V end lost 6 bases, the J end lost 3 bases, and 11 bases lay between the germline ends. Germline V gives CDR1 MNHEY, CDR2 SVGAGI. The CDR3 consists of 14 residues. The CDR3 loop is CASSLLGANEKLFF. CDR3 coding DNA: TGTGCCAGCAGCCTCCTGGGAGCTAATGAAAAACTGTTTTTT.

The CDR3 DNA follows: TGTGCCAGTAGTCCCTATGGGAGAGGGCCCACAGATACGCAGTATTTT. Its translation is CASSPYGRGPTDTQYF. J is TRBJ2-3 and V is TRBV19; the D gene is possibly TRBD2 (5 bases). Deletions cut 5 bases from V and 2 bases from J, with 17 bases between. From germline, CDR1 is LNHDA and CDR2 SQIVND (reference sequence). There are 16 residues in the CDR3.

This chain links TRBV5-4 with TRBJ2-3; 8 nucleotides align to TRBD2. Per germline, CDR1 SGHNT and CDR2 YYREEE (reference sequence). The V segment lost 2 bases and the J segment 6 bases; nucleotides outside the gene matches: 5. The CDR3 is 14 amino acids. CDR3 DNA sequence: TGTGCCAGCAGCTTCCAGCGGGGGTACGATACGCAGTATTTT. Protein: CASSFQRGYDTQYF.

The chain joins TRBV7-6 to TRBJ2-1, with 11 bases aligning to TRBD2. The CDR3 is 16 residues long. Germline loops: CDR1 SGHVS, CDR2 FNYEAQ. The V gene end was trimmed by 4 bases and the J gene end by 6 bases; junction bases not matched to a gene: 8. CDR3 sequence (DNA): TGTGCCAGCAGCTCTTTAGCGGGAGGGGGACGCAATGAGCAGTTCTTC. Protein product: CASSSLAGGGRNEQFF.

The chain couples TRBV7-8 to TRBJ2-7; 7 bases agree with TRBD2. V was pared by 2 bases and J by 5 bases, with 9 bases of the junction left unmatched. The germline V gene encodes CDR1 SGHVS and CDR2 FQNEAQ. The CDR3 runs 15 residues. CDR3 sequence: CASSLLGLAADEQYF. The CDR3 DNA is TGTGCCAGCAGCTTATTAGGCCTAGCGGCCGACGAGCAGTACTTC.

The chain uses TRBV5-1 and TRBJ1-1; D is perhaps TRBD1 (6 bases). The germline V and J ends were trimmed by 4 bases and 2 bases, with 21 bases remaining between them. Germline CDR1 reads SGHRS; CDR2 reads YFSETQ. This CDR3 has 17 amino acids. The CDR3 protein is CASSPAGRGRANTEAFF. The CDR3 nucleotides read TGCGCCAGCAGCCCCGCCGGAAGGGGGAGGGCCAACACTGAAGCTTTCTTT.

The V gene is TRBV19, the J gene TRBJ2-1, with a possible D match to TRBD1 (6 bases). Per germline, CDR1 LNHDA and CDR2 SQIVND (reference sequence). V lost 3 bases and J lost 2, with 11 bases in between. The CDR3 sequence is 15 residues long. The CDR3 sequence: CASSISQGPYNEQFF. The CDR3 region has the DNA TGTGCCAGTAGTATCAGTCAGGGGCCCTACAATGAGCAGTTCTTC.

The chain is built from TRBV20-1 and TRBJ2-3; D uncertain. V shed 6 bases and J shed 3 bases, with 7 bases lying between them. CDR3 length: 11 amino acids. In germline, CDR1 is DFQATT, CDR2 SNEGSKA (reference sequence). The CDR3, as DNA: TGCAGTGCCGCGGAAACAGATACGCAGTATTTT. It codes for CSAAETDTQYF.

The chain employs TRBV9 and TRBJ2-1; 7 bases line up with TRBD2. Trimming took 4 bases from V and 9 from J; bases not matched to a gene: 22. CDR3 size: 18 residues. Germline CDR1 SGDLS, CDR2 YYNGEE. The CDR3 protein is CASSPADSGLLRAGEQFF. For the CDR3, the DNA is TGTGCCAGCAGCCCCGCCGACTCGGGACTACTAAGAGCAGGTGAGCAGTTCTTC. Combining the CDR3 with reference TRBV9 and TRBJ2-1 gives the whole variable domain DSGVTQTPKHLITATGQRVTLRCSPRSGDLSVYWYQQSLDQGLQFLIQYYNGEERAKGNILERFSAQQFPDLHSELNLSSLELGDSALYFCASSPADSGLLRAGEQFFGPGTRLTVL.

The chain recombines TRBV19 with TRBJ2-3; the match to TRBD2 covers 12 bases. V lost 6 bases and J lost 5; bases outside the gene matches: 6. CDR3 size: 15 residues. From germline, CDR1 is LNHDA and CDR2 SQIVND (reference sequence). The chain's CDR3 is CASRTSGSRGDTQYF. The CDR3 DNA follows: TGTGCCAGTAGGACTAGCGGGAGTCGGGGAGATACGCAGTATTTT.